This is a list of T cell receptor beta chains from one sample in a study of blood T cells in healthy people across ages. TCRdb itself ran the 5' RACE reads through MiXCR, one entry per CDR3 protein. The sample has more than 1 million distinct CDR3 sequences, 35% to 55% seen once. Sequenced sample: blood. The receptors shown here come from a woman in her fifties or sixties in good health. The CDR3 runs from the conserved cysteine through the conserved F or W. The D gene is left open where the match is weak. Clone size is shown for a subset of rows, as once, few, many or a class of expanded clone.

j_call,v_call,d_call,clone_size,cdr3_nt,cdr3_aa
TRBJ2-1,TRBV9,-,-,TGTGCCAGCAGCGTAGAACACCGGGGTGAGCAGTTCTTC,CASSVEHRGEQFF
TRBJ1-2,TRBV29-1,TRBD1,-,TGCAGCGTTGAAGATCCGGGACAGGGTGGCTATGGCTACACCTTC,CSVEDPGQGGYGYTF
TRBJ2-3,TRBV15,TRBD1,-,TGTGCCACCAGCACCGAAAACAGGGGGCGAGGCGGCACAGATACGCAGTATTTT,CATSTENRGRGGTDTQYF
TRBJ2-6,TRBV5-1,-,few,TGCGCCAGCAGCTTGGGCCTAACCAGCTCTGGGGCCAACGTCCTGACTTTC,CASSLGLTSSGANVLTF
TRBJ2-7,TRBV28,-,-,TGTGCCAGCAGTTTGACAAAGCCCCTCTACGAGCAGTACTTC,CASSLTKPLYEQYF
TRBJ2-6,TRBV29-1,-,few,TGCAGCGTTTACTACTCTGGGGCCAACGTCCTGACTTTC,CSVYYSGANVLTF
TRBJ2-5,TRBV9,-,-,TGTGCCAGCAGCGTGAGTCTCGAGCAGGGGGGTGCCTTTGATGAGACCCAGTACTTC,CASSVSLEQGGAFDETQYF
TRBJ2-7,TRBV11-1,-,many,TGTGCCAGCAGCTTAAAGGGGCCCTACGAGCAGTACTTC,CASSLKGPYEQYF
TRBJ2-3,TRBV6-1,-,-,TGTGCCAGCAGTGAAGTGGCGGCACGATCAGATACGCAGTATTTT,CASSEVAARSDTQYF
TRBJ2-1,TRBV5-1,TRBD1,-,TGCGCCAGCAGCTCACCGGGACAGGGGGCCCCGAGCTCCTACAATGAGCAGTTCTTC,CASSSPGQGAPSSYNEQFF
TRBJ2-5,TRBV5-5,-,-,TGTGCCAGCAGAGGGGATTGGGAGACCCAGTACTTC,CASRGDWETQYF
TRBJ2-1,TRBV5-1,-,-,TGCGCCAGCATCTCTCAACCGGGACTCTACAATGAGCAGTTCTTC,CASISQPGLYNEQFF
TRBJ2-3,TRBV29-1,TRBD1,-,TGCAGCGTCGCCGGGACAGGGGGCAGAGTAGATACGCAGTATTTT,CSVAGTGGRVDTQYF
TRBJ1-1,TRBV27,-,few,TGTGCCAGCAGCCCCGGAGGGGCCAACACTGAAGCTTTCTTT,CASSPGGANTEAFF
TRBJ2-3,TRBV18,TRBD1,few,TGTGCCAGCTCACCACGGACAGGGGGCGTGGGAGATACGCAGTATTTT,CASSPRTGGVGDTQYF
TRBJ2-1,TRBV12-3/TRBV12-4,-,-,TGTGCCAGCAGGGAGGGCGGAGGCAATGAGCAGTTCTTC,CASREGGGNEQFF
TRBJ2-3,TRBV7-3,TRBD1,-,TGTGCCAGCAGCCCGACAGGGGGCCGGGCAGATACGCAGTATTTT,CASSPTGGRADTQYF
TRBJ2-5,TRBV27,TRBD2,-,TGTGCCAGCAGTCCCCACTCTAGCGGGGGGCACAATGAGCAGTACTTC,CASSPHSSGGHNEQYF
TRBJ2-3,TRBV5-1,-,-,TGCGCCAGCAGCCCGGGAGCAGGCACAGATACGCAGTATTTT,CASSPGAGTDTQYF
TRBJ2-5,TRBV9,-,few,TGTGCCAGCAGCGTAGTAGGCACCCAAGAGACCCAGTACTTC,CASSVVGTQETQYF
TRBJ2-3,TRBV20-1,TRBD2,few,TGCAGTGCTAGAGAGGGGACTAGCGGGAGAGGAGATACGCAGTATTTT,CSAREGTSGRGDTQYF
TRBJ2-3,TRBV25-1,-,-,TGTGCCAGCAGTGAACGCCCCGGGAGCACAGATACGCAGTATTTT,CASSERPGSTDTQYF
TRBJ2-7,TRBV4-1,-,-,TGCGCCAGCAGTCAAGAGCCCCCGACCGGCTACGAGCAGTACTTC,CASSQEPPTGYEQYF
TRBJ2-3,TRBV5-6,TRBD2,-,TGTGCCAGCAGCTTGCCGGGACTACGGTGGACAGATACGCAGTATTTT,CASSLPGLRWTDTQYF
TRBJ2-2,TRBV10-3,TRBD2,-,TGTGCCATCAGACAGGGGACTAGCGGGACGAACACCGGGGAGCTGTTTTTT,CAIRQGTSGTNTGELFF
TRBJ1-2,TRBV6-5,-,-,TGTGCCAGCGTGGATCAAGGAGTGGGGACACCGTATGGCTACACCTTC,CASVDQGVGTPYGYTF
TRBJ2-1,TRBV6-2/TRBV6-3,TRBD2,few,TGTGCCAGCAGTCCGTCCGGGAGGAGAGCGAATGAGCAGTTCTTC,CASSPSGRRANEQFF
TRBJ1-1,TRBV7-2,TRBD1,-,TGTGCCAGCACCCCAAGGTGGACAGGGAACACTGAAGCTTTCTTT,CASTPRWTGNTEAFF
TRBJ2-1,TRBV5-1,TRBD1,-,TGCGCCAGCAGCGACCCCGGGACAGGGGGCGCCTACAATGAGCAGTTCTTC,CASSDPGTGGAYNEQFF